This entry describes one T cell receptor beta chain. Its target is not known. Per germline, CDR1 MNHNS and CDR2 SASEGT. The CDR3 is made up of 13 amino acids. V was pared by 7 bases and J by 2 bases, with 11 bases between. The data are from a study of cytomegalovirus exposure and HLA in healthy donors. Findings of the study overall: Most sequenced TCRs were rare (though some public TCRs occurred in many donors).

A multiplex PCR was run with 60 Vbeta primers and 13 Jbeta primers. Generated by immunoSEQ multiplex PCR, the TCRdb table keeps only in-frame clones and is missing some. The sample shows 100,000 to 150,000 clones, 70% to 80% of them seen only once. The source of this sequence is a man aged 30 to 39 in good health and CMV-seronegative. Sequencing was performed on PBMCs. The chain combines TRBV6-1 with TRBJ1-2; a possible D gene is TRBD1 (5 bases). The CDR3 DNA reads TGTGCCAGCAACCCACAGGCCAACTATGGCTACACCTTC. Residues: CASNPQANYGYTF.